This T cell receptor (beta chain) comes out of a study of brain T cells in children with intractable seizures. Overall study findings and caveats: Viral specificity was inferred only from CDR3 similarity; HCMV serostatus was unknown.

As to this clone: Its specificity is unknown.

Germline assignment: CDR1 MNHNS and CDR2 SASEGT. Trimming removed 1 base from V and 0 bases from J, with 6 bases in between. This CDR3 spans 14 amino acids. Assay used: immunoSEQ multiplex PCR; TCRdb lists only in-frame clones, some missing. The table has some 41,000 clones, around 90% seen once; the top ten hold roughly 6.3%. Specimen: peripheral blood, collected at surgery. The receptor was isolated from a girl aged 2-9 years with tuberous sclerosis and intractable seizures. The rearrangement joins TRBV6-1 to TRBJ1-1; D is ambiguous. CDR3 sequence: CASSEGVMNTEAFF. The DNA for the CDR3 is TGTGCCAGCAGTGAAGGGGTAATGAACACTGAAGCTTTCTTT.